The 9 T cell receptor beta chains below come from one sample, sequenced in a study of blood T cell repertoires in COVID-19. Repertoires were generated with immunoSEQ multiplex PCR, while TCRdb's copy carries only in-frame clones and drops some. The data hold approximately 93,000 clones, with around nine tenths observed a single time. The sequencing input was peripheral blood. All receptors come from a man aged 45-65 years with COVID-19, enrolled during active disease.

The chain couples TRBV5-1 to TRBJ2-3; the match to TRBD2 covers 14 bases. Looked up from germline, CDR1 is SGHRS and CDR2 is YFSETQ. The CDR3 has 17 amino acids. Trimming at V came to 4 bases and at J to 6 bases, leaving 10 bases not matched to a gene. CDR3 coding DNA: TGCGCCAGCAGCGATCGGACTAGCGGGGGGCAGGGTGATACGCAGTATTTT. It encodes CASSDRTSGGQGDTQYF.

The chain joins TRBV14 to TRBJ2-3; TRBD2 agrees at 11 bases. CDR3 length: 16 amino acids. Trimming took 1 base from V and 4 from J; bases not matched to a gene: 4. Germline assignment: CDR1 SGHDN and CDR2 FVKESK. The CDR3 DNA is TGTGCCAGCAGCCAAGTGGGTAGCGGGGGGGCAGATACGCAGTATTTT. This translates into CASSQVGSGGADTQYF.

J is TRBJ2-7 and V is TRBV6-1; 7 positions agree with TRBD1. The CDR3 spans 14 residues. V trimming: 1 base; J trimming: 7 bases; junction bases outside the gene matches: 7. Germline CDR1 is MNHNS and CDR2 is SASEGT. The CDR3 spells CASSEGQGPSEQYF. CDR3 coding DNA: TGTGCCAGCAGTGAAGGACAGGGCCCTTCAGAGCAGTACTTC.

The chain recombines TRBV18 with TRBJ2-7; 9 bases align to TRBD1. CDR1 and CDR2 (germline): KGHSH, LQKENI. This CDR3 spans 14 amino acids. J gave up 4 bases and V 3 bases, and 4 bases lay outside the gene matches. CDR3 DNA: TGTGCCAGCTCACCGGCACAGGGGGCTTACGAGCAGTACTTC. This gives the protein CASSPAQGAYEQYF.

This sequence joins TRBV11-2 and TRBJ2-7; TRBD2 is a possible D gene (5 bases). Trimming took off 5 bases at V and 4 bases at J, with 18 bases between the two ends. Germline V gene data show CDR1 as SGHAT and CDR2 as FQNNGV. The CDR3 covers 15 residues. CDR3 DNA sequence: TGTGCCAGCAGCCTGGGTGAGGGAATATTATACGAGCAGTACTTC. This gives the protein CASSLGEGILYEQYF.

V usage is TRBV4-2 and J usage is TRBJ2-7, with 9 bases fitting TRBD2. CDR3 length: 17 amino acids. The J segment lost 2 bases and the V segment lost 2 bases, leaving 10 bases of the junction unmatched. Germline V gene lookup returns CDR1 LGHNA and CDR2 YNFKEQ. CDR3 sequence (DNA): TGTGCCAGCAGCCAACCGACTAGCGGAACCTACCCCTACGAGCAGTACTTC. It codes for CASSQPTSGTYPYEQYF.

V gene TRBV6-2 or TRBV6-3 combines with J gene TRBJ1-2; TRBD1 is a possible D gene (5 bases). CDR3 size: 14 residues. V lost 4 bases to trimming and J lost 0 bases, with 9 bases between them. From germline, CDR1 is MNHEY and CDR2 SVGEGT. CDR3 region: CASSFQGPNYGYTF. CDR3 DNA: TGTGCCAGCAGTTTCCAGGGTCCTAACTATGGCTACACCTTC.

The chain joins TRBV5-5 to TRBJ1-6, with 7 bases lining up with TRBD1. CDR3 length equals 14 residues. Germline CDR1 reads SGHKS; CDR2 reads YYEKEE (reference sequence). The V segment lost 3 bases and the J segment 6 bases; nucleotides outside the gene matches: 3. CDR3 sequence (DNA): TGTGCCAGCAGCTATCAGGGGGTTAATTCACCCCTCCACTTT. The encoded protein is CASSYQGVNSPLHF. The full variable domain, its missing parts supplied by reference TRBV5-5 and TRBJ1-6, is DAGVTQSPTHLIKTRGQQVTLRCSPISGHKSVSWYQQVLGQGPQFIFQYYEKEERGRGNFPDRFSARQFPNYSSELNVNALLLGDSALYLCASSYQGVNSPLHFGNGTRLTVT.

V and J are TRBV24-1 and TRBJ2-3, with D perhaps TRBD2 (5 bases). Trimming took 4 bases from V and 1 from J, leaving 14 bases between them. This CDR3 comprises 16 residues. Germline V gene sequence: CDR1 KGHDR, CDR2 SFDVKD. CDR3 DNA sequence: TGTGCCACCAGTGACCCCGGGCAGAGGGGCACAGATACGCAGTATTTT. It encodes CATSDPGQRGTDTQYF.